The 4 T cell receptor beta chains below come from one sample, sequenced in a study of identical twins. Each CDR3 protein is one row after TCRdb ran MiXCR on the 5' RACE reads. This sample yields 600,000 to 700,000 distinct CDR3 sequences, of which 21% are seen a single time; 4% to 5.5% belongs to the top ten. These same records also appear under a second study, on T cells expressing NK-cell markers.

Material for sequencing was PBMCs. The receptors shown here come from a woman under 30 in good health.

This clonotype was found a few times. The CDR3: CASSFDSGRAIGELFF. The CDR3 nucleotides read TGCGCCAGCAGCTTTGACAGCGGGAGGGCAATCGGGGAGCTGTTTTTT. V and J are TRBV5-1 and TRBJ2-2; 10 bases are shared with TRBD2. Unmatched junction bases numbered 8, after V lost 2 bases and J lost 7 bases. There are 16 residues in the CDR3. Germline V lookup: CDR1 SGHRS, CDR2 YFSETQ.

The V and J genes are TRBV12-3 or TRBV12-4 and TRBJ1-2; D remains unclear. Trimming took off 1 base at V and 3 bases at J, with 9 bases between the two ends. This CDR3 has 14 amino acids. CDR3 loop: CASSLDPKDYGYTF. The CDR3 DNA sequence: TGTGCCAGCAGTTTAGACCCGAAGGACTATGGCTACACCTTC.

The rearrangement links TRBV27 to TRBJ1-3; no clear D gene. Germline loops: CDR1 MNHEY, CDR2 SMNVEV (reference sequence). This CDR3 is built from 14 residues. V was cut by 8 bases and J by 0 bases, with 11 bases left in between. The CDR3 DNA is TGTGCCAGCGCCTCACCGGCCTCTGGAAACACCATATATTTT. It translates to CASASPASGNTIYF.

This clonotype was picked up many times. The chain couples TRBV7-9 to TRBJ1-1; tentative D call: TRBD1 (5 bases). CDR3 size: 16 residues. CDR1 is SEHNR, CDR2 FQNEAQ, per germline (reference sequence). Trimming pared 5 bases from V and 1 base from J, leaving 17 bases between. The CDR3 reads CASSPPGLQTNTEAFF. In DNA form, the CDR3 reads TGTGCCAGCAGCCCACCGGGACTACAAACGAACACTGAAGCTTTCTTT.